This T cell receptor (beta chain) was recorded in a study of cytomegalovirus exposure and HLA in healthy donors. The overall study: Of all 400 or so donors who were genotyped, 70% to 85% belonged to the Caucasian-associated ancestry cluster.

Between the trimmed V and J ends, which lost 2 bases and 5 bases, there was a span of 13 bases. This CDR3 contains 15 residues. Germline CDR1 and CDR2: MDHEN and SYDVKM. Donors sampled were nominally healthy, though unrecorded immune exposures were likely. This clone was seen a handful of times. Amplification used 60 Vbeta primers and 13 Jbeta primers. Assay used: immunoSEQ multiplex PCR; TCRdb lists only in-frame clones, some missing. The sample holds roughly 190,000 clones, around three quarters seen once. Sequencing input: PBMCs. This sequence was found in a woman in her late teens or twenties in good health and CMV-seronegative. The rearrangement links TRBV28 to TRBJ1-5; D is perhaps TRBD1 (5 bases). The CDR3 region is CASSLRIGADQPQHF. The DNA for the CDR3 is TGTGCCAGCAGTTTACGGATTGGGGCTGATCAGCCCCAGCATTTT.